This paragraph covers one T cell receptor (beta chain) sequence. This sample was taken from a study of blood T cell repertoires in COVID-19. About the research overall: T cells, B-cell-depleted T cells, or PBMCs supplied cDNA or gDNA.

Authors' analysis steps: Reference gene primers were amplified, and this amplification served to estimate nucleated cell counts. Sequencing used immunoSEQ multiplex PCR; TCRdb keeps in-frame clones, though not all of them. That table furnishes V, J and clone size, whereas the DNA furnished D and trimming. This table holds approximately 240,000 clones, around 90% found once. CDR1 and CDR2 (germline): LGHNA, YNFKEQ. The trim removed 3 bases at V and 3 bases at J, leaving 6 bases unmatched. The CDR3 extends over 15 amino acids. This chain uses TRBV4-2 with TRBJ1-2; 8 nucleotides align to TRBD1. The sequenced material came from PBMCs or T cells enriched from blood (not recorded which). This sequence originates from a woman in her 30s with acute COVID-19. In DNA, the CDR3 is TGTGCCAGCAGCCAGGTCGGACAGGGCGACTATGGCTACACCTTC. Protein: CASSQVGQGDYGYTF.